This record looks at one T cell receptor (beta chain) sequence and its context. The data derive from a study of blood T cell repertoires in COVID-19. Background on the study: The United States, Italy and Spain were the sources of the acute and convalescent COVID-19 samples. T cells, B-cell-depleted T cells, or PBMCs provided the cDNA or gDNA that served as material.

Original processing methods: Reference gene primers were amplified, and this amplification served to estimate nucleated cell counts. Some clones are missing from TCRdb's copy, which holds only in-frame ones; the method was immunoSEQ multiplex PCR. That table supplies the V and J calls and clone size; D and trimming were determined from the DNA. The sample holds approximately 90,000 clones, around four fifths seen once. Germline loops: CDR1 SGHAT, CDR2 FQNNGV. V lost 5 bases and J 6 bases, leaving 11 bases between the germline ends. The CDR3 runs to 13 residues. The sequenced material came from peripheral blood. The chain joins TRBV11-2 to TRBJ2-1; no clear D. The receptor was derived from a man between 65 and 85 years old with acute or convalescent COVID-19. CDR3 protein: CASSEALLNEQFF. CDR3 bases: TGTGCCAGCAGCGAGGCCCTCCTCAATGAGCAGTTCTTC.